This T cell receptor beta chain was recovered during a study of T-cell reconstitution after alpha-beta-depleted transplantation in children. Findings and limits, study-wide: The origin of high day-60 TCRbeta diversity in some patients lay in surviving recipient T cells and thymic progenitors. The origin of alpha-beta T cells about two months after transplant was reportedly several hundred expanded graft clones. Newly made T cells mostly supplied T-cell counts and diversity one year after transplant.

A TCRbeta library incorporating unique molecular identifiers was prepared. TCRdb re-derived calls from the PCR reads in MiXCR, one entry per CDR3 protein. Of around 300,000 distinct CDR3 sequences listed, about 7.3% are singletons. This clonotype was recorded a few times. Its antigen is not known. CDR1 and CDR2 (germline): SNHLY, FYNNEI. The V and J ends lost 5 bases and 5 bases respectively, with 21 bases between them. CDR3 length: 17 amino acids. The input for sequencing was peripheral blood, taken 360 days after TCRalphabeta/CD19-depleted stem cell transplant. This chain uses TRBV2 with TRBJ2-2; D not resolved. The source of this sequence is a female patient aged 2-9 years who had a stem cell transplant for Fanconi anemia, so the T cells may come from the graft donor. The CDR3 loop is CASSLNNIAVETGELFF. CDR3 DNA: TGTGCCAGCAGTCTCAACAATATCGCAGTAGAAACCGGGGAGCTGTTTTTT.